What follows are 8 T cell receptor beta chains derived from one specimen sequenced in a study of T cell repertoires in cytomegalovirus infection. Their specific antigens are unknown. TCRdb re-analysed the reads in MiXCR, keeping a single row per CDR3 protein. The table lists hundreds of thousands of distinct CDR3 sequences, 29% of them singletons, with around 18% in the top ten. Here the sequenced sample was cultured PBMCs, taken from culture after CMV antigen stimulation. Receptors originate from a human donor in good health (CMV status not recorded). Some clones in this sample may be carry-over from other donors' samples.

There are a few counts of this clonotype. The rearrangement joins TRBV6-5 to TRBJ2-5; possible D gene TRBD1, 6 bases. Germline CDR1 is MNHEY and CDR2 is SVGAGI. V lost 7 bases and J 5 bases, leaving 14 bases between the germline ends. The CDR3 is made up of 13 amino acids. CDR3 sequence (DNA): TGTGCCAGCACTACAGGGTGGTGGGAGACCCAGTACTTC. As protein: CASTTGWWETQYF.

The CDR3 is CASSWDSWAAGELFF. In nucleotides, the CDR3 is TGTGCCAGCAGTTGGGACAGTTGGGCGGCCGGGGAGCTGTTTTTT. V is TRBV6-1 and J is TRBJ2-2, with 7 bases identical to TRBD1. The CDR3 runs to 15 residues. The V gene's germline CDR1 is MNHNS and CDR2 SASEGT. V gave up 5 bases and J gave up 6 bases; unmatched junction bases: 9.

The rearrangement joins TRBV2 to TRBJ2-1, with 8 bases aligning to TRBD1. The junction had 4 bases not matched to a gene; V was cut back by 3 bases and J by 0 bases. This CDR3 comprises 16 residues. Per the germline V gene, CDR1 is SNHLY and CDR2 is FYNNEI. The CDR3 bases are TGTGCCAGCAGTGAGCGGACAGGGAGCTCCTACAATGAGCAGTTCTTC. This translates into CASSERTGSSYNEQFF.

A remark on this clonotype: The conserved final phenylalanine or tryptophan is absent from the CDR3, which likely points to a read error. The rearrangement uses TRBV5-4 and TRBJ2-1; 7 nucleotides agree with TRBD2. Germline values: CDR1 SGHNT, CDR2 YYREEE (reference sequence). Trimming took 4 bases from V and 10 from J; bases not matched to a gene: 14. This CDR3 has 15 residues. The CDR3 here is CASSQNIPSGKEQFL. CDR3 bases: TGTGCCAGCAGCCAAAACATACCGAGCGGGAAGGAGCAGTTCTTG.

The genes are TRBV7-9 and TRBJ2-1; tentative D call: TRBD2 (5 bases). Germline V gene lookup returns CDR1 SEHNR and CDR2 FQNEAQ (reference sequence). V dropped 0 bases and J dropped 9 bases, with 12 bases sitting between them. The CDR3 covers 14 residues. CDR3 in amino acids: CASSLAGVESEQFF. The CDR3 DNA reads TGTGCCAGCAGCTTAGCGGGAGTGGAATCTGAGCAGTTCTTC.

The table lists this clonotype with many counts. The chain has TRBV12-3 or TRBV12-4 and TRBJ1-5; possible D gene TRBD1, 6 bases. The CDR3 length is 15 residues. V was shortened by 5 bases and J by 4 bases, with 15 bases between the two germline ends. The CDR3 sequence is CASSTTGPWNQPQHF. The CDR3 region has the DNA TGTGCCAGCAGTACTACAGGGCCCTGGAATCAGCCCCAGCATTTT.

In this sample, this clonotype turned up many times. CDR3 nucleotides: TGTGCCAGCAGCTCAAGAAGATCTAGCACAGATACGCAGTATTTT. It codes for CASSSRRSSTDTQYF. This rearrangement joins TRBV7-2 to TRBJ2-3; D ambiguous. The CDR3 totals 15 residues. CDR1 SGHTA and CDR2 FQGNSA come from the germline V gene. V shed 4 bases and J shed 0 bases, with 11 bases lying between them. The full variable domain, in which reference TRBV7-2 and TRBJ2-3 provide the parts outside the CDR3, is GAGVSQSPSNKVTEKGKDVELRCDPISGHTALYWYRQSLGQGLEFLIYFQGNSAPDKSGLPSDRFSAERTGGSVSTLTIQRTQQEDSAVYLCASSSRRSSTDTQYFGPGTRLTVL.

At least ten counts were recorded for this clonotype. The chain employs TRBV7-2 and TRBJ1-3; D is uncertain. Trimming shortened V by 0 bases and J by 4 bases, and 7 bases separated the two germline ends. This CDR3 is built from 14 residues. The germline gives CDR1 SGHTA, CDR2 FQGNSA. Written as DNA, the CDR3 is TGTGCCAGCAGCTTAGCAGGGAGGGGAAACACCATATATTTT. This encodes CASSLAGRGNTIYF.